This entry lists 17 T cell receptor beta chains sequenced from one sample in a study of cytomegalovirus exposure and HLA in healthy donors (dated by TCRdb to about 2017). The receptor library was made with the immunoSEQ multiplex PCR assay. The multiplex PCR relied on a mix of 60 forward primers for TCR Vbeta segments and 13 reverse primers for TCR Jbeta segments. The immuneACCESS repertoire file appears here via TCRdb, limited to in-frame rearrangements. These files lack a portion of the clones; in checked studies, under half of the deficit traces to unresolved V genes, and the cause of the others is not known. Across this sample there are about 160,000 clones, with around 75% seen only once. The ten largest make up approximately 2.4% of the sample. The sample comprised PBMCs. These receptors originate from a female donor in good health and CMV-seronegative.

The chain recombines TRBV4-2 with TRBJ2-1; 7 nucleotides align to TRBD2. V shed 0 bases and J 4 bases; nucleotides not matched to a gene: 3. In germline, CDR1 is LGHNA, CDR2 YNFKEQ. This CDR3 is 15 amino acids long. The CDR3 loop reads CASSQDGSGYNEQFF. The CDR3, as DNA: TGTGCCAGCAGCCAAGATGGTAGCGGGTACAATGAGCAGTTCTTC.

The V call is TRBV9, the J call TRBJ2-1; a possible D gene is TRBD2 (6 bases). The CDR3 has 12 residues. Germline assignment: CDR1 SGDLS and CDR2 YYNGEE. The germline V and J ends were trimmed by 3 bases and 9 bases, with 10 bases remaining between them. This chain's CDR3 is CASSGSGLEQFF. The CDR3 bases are TGTGCCAGCAGCGGTAGCGGCCTTGAGCAGTTCTTC.

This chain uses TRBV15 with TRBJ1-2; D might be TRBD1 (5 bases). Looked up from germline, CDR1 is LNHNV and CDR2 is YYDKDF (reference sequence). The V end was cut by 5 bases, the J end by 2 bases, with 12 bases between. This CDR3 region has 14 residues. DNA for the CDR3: TGTGCCACCAGCGCCCATGCAGGGAACTATGGCTACACCTTC. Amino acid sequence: CATSAHAGNYGYTF.

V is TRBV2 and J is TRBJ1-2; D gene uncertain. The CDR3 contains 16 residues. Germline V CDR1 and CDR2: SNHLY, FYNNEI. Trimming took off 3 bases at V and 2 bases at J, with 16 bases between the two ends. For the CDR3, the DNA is TGTGCCAGCAGTGATATCCTACAGAACTCAAACTATGGCTACACCTTC. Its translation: CASSDILQNSNYGYTF.

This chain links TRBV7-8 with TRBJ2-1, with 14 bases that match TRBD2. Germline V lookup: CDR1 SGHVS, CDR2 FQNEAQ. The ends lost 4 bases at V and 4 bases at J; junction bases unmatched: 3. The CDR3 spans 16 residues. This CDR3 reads CASSSGTSGGYNEQFF. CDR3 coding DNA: TGTGCCAGCAGCTCCGGGACTAGCGGGGGTTACAATGAGCAGTTCTTC.

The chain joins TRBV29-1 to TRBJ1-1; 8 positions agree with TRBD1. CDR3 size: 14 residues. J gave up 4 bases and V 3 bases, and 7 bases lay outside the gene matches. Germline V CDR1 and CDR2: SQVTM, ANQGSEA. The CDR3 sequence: CSVEGTGTGTEAFF. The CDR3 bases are TGCAGCGTTGAGGGGACAGGCACCGGCACTGAAGCTTTCTTT.

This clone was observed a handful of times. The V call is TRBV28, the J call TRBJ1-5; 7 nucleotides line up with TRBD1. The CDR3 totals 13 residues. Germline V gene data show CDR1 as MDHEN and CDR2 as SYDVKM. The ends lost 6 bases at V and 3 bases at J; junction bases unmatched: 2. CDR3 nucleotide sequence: TGTGCCAGCAGCACAGGGGTCAATCAGCCCCAGCATTTT. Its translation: CASSTGVNQPQHF.

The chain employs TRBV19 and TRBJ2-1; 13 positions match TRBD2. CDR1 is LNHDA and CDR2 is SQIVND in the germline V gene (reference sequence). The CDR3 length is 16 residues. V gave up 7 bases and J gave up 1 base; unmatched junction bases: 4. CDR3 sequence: CASIRTSGGSYNEQFF. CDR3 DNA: TGTGCCAGTATCCGGACTAGCGGGGGATCCTACAATGAGCAGTTCTTC.

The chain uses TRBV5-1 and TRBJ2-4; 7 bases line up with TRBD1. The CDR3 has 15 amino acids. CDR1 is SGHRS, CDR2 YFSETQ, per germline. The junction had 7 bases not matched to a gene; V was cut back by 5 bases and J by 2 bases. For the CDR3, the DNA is TGCGCCAGCAGGACAGGGAGAGGAACCAAAAACATTCAGTACTTC. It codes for CASRTGRGTKNIQYF.

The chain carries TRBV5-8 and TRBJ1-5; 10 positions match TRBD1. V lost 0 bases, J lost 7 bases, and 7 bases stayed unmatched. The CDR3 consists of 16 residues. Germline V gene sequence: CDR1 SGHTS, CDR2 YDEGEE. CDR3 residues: CASSLGWGQGKQPQHF. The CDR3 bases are TGTGCCAGCAGCTTGGGGTGGGGACAGGGGAAACAGCCCCAGCATTTT.

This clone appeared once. In nucleotides, the CDR3 is TGTGCCAGCAGTTCCCCGCCACAGCCTTCCTACGAGCAGTACTTC. Residues: CASSSPPQPSYEQYF. The V gene is TRBV6-6, the J gene TRBJ2-5; D is unresolved. The better agreement between TRBJ2-7 and the DNA end casts doubt on the J call. This CDR3 comprises 15 residues. Germline CDR1 and CDR2: MNHNY and SVGAGI (reference sequence).

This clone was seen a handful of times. The CDR3 region has the DNA TGTGCCAGCAGCCAAGATGGAGTGGAAAGCATCCATGAGCAGTTCTTC. This sequence encodes CASSQDGVESIHEQFF. This chain connects TRBV4-2 to TRBJ2-1; D not resolved. The length of the CDR3 is 16 residues. Germline CDR1 LGHNA, CDR2 YNFKEQ. Trimming stripped 0 bases from V and 8 bases from J, with 17 bases between.

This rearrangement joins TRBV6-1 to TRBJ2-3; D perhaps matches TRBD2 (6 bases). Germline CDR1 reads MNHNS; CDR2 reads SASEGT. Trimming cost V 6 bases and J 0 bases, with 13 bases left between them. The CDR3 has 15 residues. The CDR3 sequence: CASRIAERSTDTQYF. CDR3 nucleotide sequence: TGTGCCAGCAGAATAGCGGAACGAAGCACAGATACGCAGTATTTT.

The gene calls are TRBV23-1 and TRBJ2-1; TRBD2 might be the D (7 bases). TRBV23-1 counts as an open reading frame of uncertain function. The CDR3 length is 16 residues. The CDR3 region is CASPSRGGGIYNEQFF. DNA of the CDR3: TGCGCTAGTCCTAGTAGGGGGGGCGGGATCTACAATGAGCAGTTCTTC.

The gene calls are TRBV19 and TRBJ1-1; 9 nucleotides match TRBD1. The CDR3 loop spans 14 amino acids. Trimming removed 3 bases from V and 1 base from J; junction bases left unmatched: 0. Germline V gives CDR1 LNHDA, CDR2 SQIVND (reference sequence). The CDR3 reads CASSMGQGNTEAFF. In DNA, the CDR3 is TGTGCCAGTAGTATGGGACAGGGGAACACTGAAGCTTTCTTT.

As DNA, the CDR3 is TGTGCCACCAGCACCGGGACAGGGACTGCACCCCTCCACTTT. It is translated as CATSTGTGTAPLHF. The V call is TRBV15, the J call TRBJ1-6, with 9 bases lining up with TRBD1. Germline CDR1 LNHNV, CDR2 YYDKDF (reference sequence). Losses at the gene ends were 4 bases for V and 11 bases for J; bases not matched to a gene: 6. The CDR3 covers 14 residues.

The CDR3 region has the DNA TGTGCCAGCACCCGACCGGAGGACAGGGGGTTAAACGAGCAGTACTTC. Translation gives CASTRPEDRGLNEQYF. The chain joins TRBV7-9 to TRBJ2-7, with 10 nucleotides matching TRBD1. V lost 7 bases and J lost 5; bases outside the gene matches: 14. CDR1 is SEHNR, CDR2 FQNEAQ, per germline (reference sequence). This CDR3 contains 16 residues.